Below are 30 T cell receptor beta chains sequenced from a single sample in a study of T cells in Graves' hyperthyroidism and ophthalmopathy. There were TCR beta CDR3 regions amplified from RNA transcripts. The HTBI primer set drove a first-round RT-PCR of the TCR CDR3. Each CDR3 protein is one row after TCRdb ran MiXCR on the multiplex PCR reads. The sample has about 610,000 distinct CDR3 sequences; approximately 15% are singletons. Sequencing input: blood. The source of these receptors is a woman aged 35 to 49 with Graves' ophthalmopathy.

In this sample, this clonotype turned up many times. The CDR3 region is CASSPGGIGYF. The CDR3 nucleotides are TGTGCCAGCAGTCCGGGGGGGATTGGGTACTTC. The J gene is TRBJ2-7, the V gene TRBV28; 8 bases line up with TRBD2. V lost 5 bases and J lost 12; bases outside the gene matches: 6. Germline values: CDR1 MDHEN, CDR2 SYDVKM. The CDR3 has 11 amino acids.

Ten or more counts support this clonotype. The CDR3 loop reads CASSPSRASGRLWDEQYF. CDR3 in DNA: TGTGCCAGCAGTCCCTCCAGGGCTAGCGGGAGGTTGTGGGACGAGCAGTACTTC. The gene calls are TRBV12-3 or TRBV12-4 and TRBJ2-7; TRBD2 aligns across 11 bases. CDR3 length: 18 residues. With V trimmed by 5 bases and J by 5 bases, 17 bases remained unmatched.

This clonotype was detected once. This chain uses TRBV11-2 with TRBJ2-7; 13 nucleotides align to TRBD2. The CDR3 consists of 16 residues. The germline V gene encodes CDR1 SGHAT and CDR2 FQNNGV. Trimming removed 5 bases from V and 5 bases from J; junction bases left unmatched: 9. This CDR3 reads CASSTGLAGDIHEQYF. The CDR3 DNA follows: TGTGCCAGCAGCACCGGACTAGCGGGAGACATCCACGAGCAGTACTTC. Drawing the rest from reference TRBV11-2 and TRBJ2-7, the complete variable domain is EAGVAQSPRYKIIEKRQSVAFWCNPISGHATLYWYQQILGQGPKLLIQFQNNGVVDDSQLPKDRFSAERLKGVDSTLKIQPAKLEDSAVYLCASSTGLAGDIHEQYFGPGTRLTVT.

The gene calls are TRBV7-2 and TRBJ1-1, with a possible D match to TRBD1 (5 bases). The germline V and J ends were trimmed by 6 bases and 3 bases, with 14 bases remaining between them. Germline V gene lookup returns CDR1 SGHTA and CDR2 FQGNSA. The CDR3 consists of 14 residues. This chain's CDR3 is CASRGTARDTEAFF. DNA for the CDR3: TGTGCCAGCAGGGGCACTGCCAGGGACACTGAAGCTTTCTTT.

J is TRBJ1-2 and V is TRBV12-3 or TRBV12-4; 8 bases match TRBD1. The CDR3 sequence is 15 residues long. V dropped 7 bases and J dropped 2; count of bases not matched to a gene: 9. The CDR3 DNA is TGTGCCAGCATCAAGGACAGGGCAAAAAACTATGGCTACACCTTC. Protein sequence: CASIKDRAKNYGYTF.

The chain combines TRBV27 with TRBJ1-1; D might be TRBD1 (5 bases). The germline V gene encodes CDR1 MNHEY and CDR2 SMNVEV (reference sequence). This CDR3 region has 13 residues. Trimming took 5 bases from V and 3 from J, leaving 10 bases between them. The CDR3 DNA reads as TGTGCCAGCAGTCAGGGATCGGACACTGAAGCTTTCTTT. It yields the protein CASSQGSDTEAFF.

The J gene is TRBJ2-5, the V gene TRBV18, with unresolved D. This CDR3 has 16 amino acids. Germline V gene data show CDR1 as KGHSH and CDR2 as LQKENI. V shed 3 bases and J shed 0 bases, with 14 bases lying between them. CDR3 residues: CASSPVQTLYQETQYF. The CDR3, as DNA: TGTGCCAGCTCACCGGTGCAAACCTTGTACCAAGAGACCCAGTACTTC.

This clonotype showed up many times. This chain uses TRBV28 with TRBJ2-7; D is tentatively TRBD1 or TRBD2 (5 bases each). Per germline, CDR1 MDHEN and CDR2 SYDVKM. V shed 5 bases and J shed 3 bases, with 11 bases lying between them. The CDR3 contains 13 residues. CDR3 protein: CASSQGRVYEQYF. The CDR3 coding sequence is TGTGCCAGCAGTCAGGGACGGGTCTACGAGCAGTACTTC.

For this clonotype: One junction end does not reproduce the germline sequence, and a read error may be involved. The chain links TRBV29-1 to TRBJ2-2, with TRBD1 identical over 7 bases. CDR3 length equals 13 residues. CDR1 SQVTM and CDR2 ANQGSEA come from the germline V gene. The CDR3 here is CSGQDRSTGELLF. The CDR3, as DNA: TGCAGCGGCCAGGACAGGTCCACCGGGGAGCTGCTTTTT.

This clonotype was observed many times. CDR3 sequence reads: CSARLRQGLEGAQYF. The DNA for the CDR3 is TGCAGTGCTAGACTCCGACAGGGGCTAGAGGGGGCCCAGTACTTC. This sequence joins TRBV20-1 and TRBJ2-5, with 8 bases identical to TRBD1. CDR3 size: 15 residues. J lost 9 bases, V lost 2 bases, and 14 bases had no gene match. Looked up from germline, CDR1 is DFQATT and CDR2 is SNEGSKA (reference sequence).

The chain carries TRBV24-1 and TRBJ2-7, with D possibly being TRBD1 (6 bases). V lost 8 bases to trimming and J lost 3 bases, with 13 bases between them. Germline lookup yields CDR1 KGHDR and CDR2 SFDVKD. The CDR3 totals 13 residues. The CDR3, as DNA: TGTGCCACCACCGAACAGGGTTTCTACGAGCAGTACTTC. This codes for CATTEQGFYEQYF.

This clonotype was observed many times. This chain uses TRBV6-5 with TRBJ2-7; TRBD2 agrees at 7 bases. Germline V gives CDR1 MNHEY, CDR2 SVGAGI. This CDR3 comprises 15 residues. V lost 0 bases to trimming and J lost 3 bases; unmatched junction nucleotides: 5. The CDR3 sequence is CASSYSAASGYEQYF. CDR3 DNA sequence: TGTGCCAGCAGTTACTCTGCTGCTAGCGGCTACGAGCAGTACTTC.

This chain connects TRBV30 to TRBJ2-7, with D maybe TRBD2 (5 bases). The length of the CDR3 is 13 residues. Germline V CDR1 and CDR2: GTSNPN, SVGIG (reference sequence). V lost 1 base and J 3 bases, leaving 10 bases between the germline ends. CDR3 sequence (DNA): TGTGCCTGGAGTGGAGCGGCCCTCTACGAGCAGTACTTC. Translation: CAWSGAALYEQYF. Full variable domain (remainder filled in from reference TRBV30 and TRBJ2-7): SQTIHQWPATLVQPVGSPLSLECTVEGTSNPNLYWYRQAAGRGLQLLFYSVGIGQISSEVPQNLSASRPQDRQFILSSKKLLLSDSGFYLCAWSGAALYEQYFGPGTRLTVT.

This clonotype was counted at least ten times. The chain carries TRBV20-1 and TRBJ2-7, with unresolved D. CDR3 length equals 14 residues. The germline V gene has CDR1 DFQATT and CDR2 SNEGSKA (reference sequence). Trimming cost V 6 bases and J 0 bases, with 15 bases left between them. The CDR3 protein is CSAPNPTHSYEQYF. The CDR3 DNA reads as TGCAGTGCCCCTAATCCAACCCACTCCTACGAGCAGTACTTC.

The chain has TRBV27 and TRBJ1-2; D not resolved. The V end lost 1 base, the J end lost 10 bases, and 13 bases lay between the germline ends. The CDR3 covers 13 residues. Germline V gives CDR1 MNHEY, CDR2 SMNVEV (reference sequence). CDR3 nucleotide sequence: TGTGCCAGCAGTTTATACCCCAGAGTGCCCTACACCTTC. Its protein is CASSLYPRVPYTF.

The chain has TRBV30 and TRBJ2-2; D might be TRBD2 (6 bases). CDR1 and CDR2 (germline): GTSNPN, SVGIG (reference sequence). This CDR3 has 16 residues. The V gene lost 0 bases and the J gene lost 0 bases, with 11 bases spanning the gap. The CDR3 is CAWSVSGVANTGELFF. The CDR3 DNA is TGTGCCTGGAGTGTATCGGGGGTCGCGAACACCGGGGAGCTGTTTTTT. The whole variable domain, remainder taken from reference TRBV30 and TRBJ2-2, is SQTIHQWPATLVQPVGSPLSLECTVEGTSNPNLYWYRQAAGRGLQLLFYSVGIGQISSEVPQNLSASRPQDRQFILSSKKLLLSDSGFYLCAWSVSGVANTGELFFGEGSRLTVL.

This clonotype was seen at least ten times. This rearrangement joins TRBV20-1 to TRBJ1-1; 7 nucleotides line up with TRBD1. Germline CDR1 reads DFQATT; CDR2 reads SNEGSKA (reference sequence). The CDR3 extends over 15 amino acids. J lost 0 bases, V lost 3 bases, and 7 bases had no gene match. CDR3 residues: CSASGRGAMNTEAFF. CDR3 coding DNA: TGCAGTGCTAGTGGCAGGGGGGCCATGAACACTGAAGCTTTCTTT.

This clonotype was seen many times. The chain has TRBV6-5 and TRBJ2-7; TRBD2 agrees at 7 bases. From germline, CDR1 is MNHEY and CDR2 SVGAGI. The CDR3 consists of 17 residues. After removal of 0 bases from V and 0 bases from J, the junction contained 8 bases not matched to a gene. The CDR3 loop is CASSYSGLAVSSYEQYF. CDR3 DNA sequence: TGTGCCAGCAGTTACTCTGGGCTAGCGGTCAGCTCCTACGAGCAGTACTTC.

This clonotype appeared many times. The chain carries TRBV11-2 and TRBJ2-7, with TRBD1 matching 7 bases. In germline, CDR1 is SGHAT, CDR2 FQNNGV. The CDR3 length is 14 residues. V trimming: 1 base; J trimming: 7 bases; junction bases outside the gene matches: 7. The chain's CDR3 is CASSLVTGASEQYF. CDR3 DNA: TGTGCCAGCAGCTTAGTCACAGGGGCGAGTGAGCAGTACTTC.

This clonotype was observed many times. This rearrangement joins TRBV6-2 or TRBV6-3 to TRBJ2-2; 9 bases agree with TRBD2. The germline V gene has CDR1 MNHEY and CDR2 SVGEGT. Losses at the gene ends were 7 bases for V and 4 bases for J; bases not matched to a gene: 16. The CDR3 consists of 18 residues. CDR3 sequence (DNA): TGTGCCAGCAAAACCTTCTTTAGCGGGAGTAGCGGCACCGGGGAGCTGTTTTTT. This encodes CASKTFFSGSSGTGELFF.

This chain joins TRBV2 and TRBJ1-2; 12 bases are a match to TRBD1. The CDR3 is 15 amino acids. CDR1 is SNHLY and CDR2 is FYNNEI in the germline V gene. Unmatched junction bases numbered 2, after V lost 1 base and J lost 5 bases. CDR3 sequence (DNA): TGTGCCAGCAGTGAAGGGGGACAGGGGGCATATGGCTACACCTTC. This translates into CASSEGGQGAYGYTF.

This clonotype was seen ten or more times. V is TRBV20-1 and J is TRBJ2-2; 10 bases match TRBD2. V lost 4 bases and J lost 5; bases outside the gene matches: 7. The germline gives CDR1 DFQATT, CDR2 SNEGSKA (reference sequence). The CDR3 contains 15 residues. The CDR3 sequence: CSATRLAGLTGELFF. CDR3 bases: TGCAGTGCTACAAGACTAGCGGGCCTGACCGGGGAGCTGTTTTTT.

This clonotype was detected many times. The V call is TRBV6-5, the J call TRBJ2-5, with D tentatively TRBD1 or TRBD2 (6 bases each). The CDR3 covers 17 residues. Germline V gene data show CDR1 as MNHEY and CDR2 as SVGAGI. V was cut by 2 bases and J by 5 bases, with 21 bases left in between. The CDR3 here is CASSYDGSGGGYETQYF. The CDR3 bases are TGTGCCAGCAGTTACGATGGGAGCGGAGGGGGGTATGAGACCCAGTACTTC.

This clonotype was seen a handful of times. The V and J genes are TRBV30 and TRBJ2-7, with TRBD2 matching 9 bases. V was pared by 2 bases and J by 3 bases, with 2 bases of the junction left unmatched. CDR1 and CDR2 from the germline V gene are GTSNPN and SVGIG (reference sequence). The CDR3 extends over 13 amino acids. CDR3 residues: CAWSPTSGYEQYF. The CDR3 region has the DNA TGTGCCTGGAGTCCGACTAGCGGCTACGAGCAGTACTTC.

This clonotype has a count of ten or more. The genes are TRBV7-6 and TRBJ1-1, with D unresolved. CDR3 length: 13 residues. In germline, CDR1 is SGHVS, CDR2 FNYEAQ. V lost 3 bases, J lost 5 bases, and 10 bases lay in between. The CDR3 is CASSFSPGTEAFF. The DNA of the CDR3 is TGTGCCAGCAGCTTCTCACCGGGGACTGAAGCTTTCTTT.

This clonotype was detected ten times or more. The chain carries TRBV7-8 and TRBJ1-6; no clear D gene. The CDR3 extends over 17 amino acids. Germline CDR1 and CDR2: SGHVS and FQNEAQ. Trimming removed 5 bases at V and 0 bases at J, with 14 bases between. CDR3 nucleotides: TGTGCCAGCAGCCCGCGGACCGAGAGCTCCTATAATTCACCCCTCCACTTT. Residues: CASSPRTESSYNSPLHF. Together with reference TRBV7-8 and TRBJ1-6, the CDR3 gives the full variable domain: GAGVSQSPRYKVAKRGQDVALRCDPISGHVSLFWYQQALGQGPEFLTYFQNEAQLDKSGLPSDRFFAERPEGSVSTLKIQRTQQEDSAVYLCASSPRTESSYNSPLHFGNGTRLTVT.

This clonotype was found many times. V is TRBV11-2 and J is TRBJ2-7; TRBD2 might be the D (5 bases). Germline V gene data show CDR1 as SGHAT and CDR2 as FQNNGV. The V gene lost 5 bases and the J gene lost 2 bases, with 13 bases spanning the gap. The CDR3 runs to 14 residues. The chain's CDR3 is CASSPPAGPYEQYF. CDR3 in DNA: TGTGCCAGCAGCCCTCCGGCGGGTCCCTACGAGCAGTACTTC.

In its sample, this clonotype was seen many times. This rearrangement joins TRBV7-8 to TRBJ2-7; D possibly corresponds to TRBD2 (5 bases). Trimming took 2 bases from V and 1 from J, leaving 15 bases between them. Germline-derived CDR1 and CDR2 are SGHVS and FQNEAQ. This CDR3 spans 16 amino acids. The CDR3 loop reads CASSLFSGSPSYEQYF. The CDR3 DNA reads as TGTGCCAGCAGCTTATTTTCGGGATCACCATCCTACGAGCAGTACTTC.

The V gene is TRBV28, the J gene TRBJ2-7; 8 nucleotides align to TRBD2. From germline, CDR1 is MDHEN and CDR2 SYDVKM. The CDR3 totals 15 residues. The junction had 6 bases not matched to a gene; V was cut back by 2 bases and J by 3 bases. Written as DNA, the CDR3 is TGTGCCAGCAGTTTAGGGGGACTAGTCTACTACGAGCAGTACTTC. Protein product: CASSLGGLVYYEQYF. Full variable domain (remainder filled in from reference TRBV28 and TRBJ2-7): DVKVTQSSRYLVKRTGEKVFLECVQDMDHENMFWYRQDPGLGLRLIYFSYDVKMKEKGDIPEGYSVSREKKERFSLILESASTNQTSMYLCASSLGGLVYYEQYFGPGTRLTVT.

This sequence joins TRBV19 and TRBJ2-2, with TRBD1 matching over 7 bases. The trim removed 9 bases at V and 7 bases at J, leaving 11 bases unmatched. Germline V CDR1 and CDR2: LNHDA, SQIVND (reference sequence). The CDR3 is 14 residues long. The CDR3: CASRFRGPFGELFF. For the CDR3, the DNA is TGTGCCAGCCGCTTTAGGGGGCCCTTCGGGGAGCTGTTTTTT.